This T cell receptor (beta chain) was captured in a study of blood T cell repertoires in COVID-19 (dated by TCRdb to the early 2020s). About the full investigation: Samples from collaborators originated in the United States, Italy and Spain and spanned both the acute and convalescent phases of COVID-19. The prospective study material was composed of cDNA or gDNA derived from T cells, B-cell-depleted T cells, or PBMCs. Subjects who had been exposed to COVID-19, were actively infected with it, or had recovered from it provided the deeply sampled blood TCRbeta repertoires that made up the dataset. The repertoires were released in a freely available public database intended as a resource for research on the immune response to SARS-CoV-2. The samples were drawn from two sources: the first 160 participants of the ongoing ImmuneRACE study, and 1,254 subjects contributed by 6 global collaborators. A de-identified subject ID, COVID-19 status, age in years and sex were almost always included in the sample metadata. Where available, HLA class I and class II types were obtained from metadata supplied by the sample provider rather than from assay-based typing. Overall results and qualifications from the work: The quantity of clinical and demographic metadata differed by source and by participant and was supplied without curation.

Whole blood was collected in K2EDTA tubes by collaborating institutions according to the institutions' own protocols. For TCRbeta analysis, collaborator samples were shipped as frozen whole blood, as isolated PBMCs, or as DNA extracted from either sample type. TCRbeta CDR3 regions were amplified from genomic DNA using the immunoSEQ Assay, a bias-controlled multiplex PCR. For the original study's pipeline: Nucleated cell counts per sample were estimated from amplification of reference gene primers within the assay. To quantify the absolute abundance of each unique TCRbeta CDR3 rearrangement, sequence reads were collapsed and filtered. For each sample, productive Simpson clonality was calculated by taking the square root of Simpson's diversity index across productive rearrangements. TCRdb mirrors the immuneACCESS table, restricted to in-frame sequences. Some clones are absent from its copies; in checked studies, under half trace to an unresolved V gene, and the reason for the others is unknown. V and J calls plus clone size are reproduced from that table; the DNA served to infer D and trimming. The sample table records 250,000 to 300,000 clones; roughly 86% of these occur just once. Around 0.8% of the sample is taken by the ten largest.

About this clone: Its antigen is unknown. There are no base qualities to consult, and no much larger clone falls within one base.

The germline ends are 13 bases apart after V is trimmed by 5 bases and J by 6 bases. The germline V gene specifies MNHEY as CDR1 and SVGAGI as CDR2. From the cysteine through the phenylalanine, the CDR3 covers 14 amino acids. CDR3 DNA only is kept here, 42 bases in frame from base 1. The chain links TRBV6-5 with TRBJ2-2, with a weak D call of TRBD2 (7 bases match). The specimen sequenced was peripheral blood. The TCR originated in a woman between 25 and 40 years old with acute or convalescent COVID-19. The DNA sequence is as follows: TGTGCCAGCAGTCACGGGGGGCGGGCCGGGGAGCTGTTTTTT. Its translation is CASSHGGRAGELFF.